This T cell receptor beta chain emerged from a study of shared clonotypes between healthy human individuals. Study background: Three plates were used per donor for CD4 naive, three for CD4 memory, two for CD8 naive and one for CD8 memory. Study-level points and caveats: Clonotypes not shared had lower generation probabilities than those common to all four donors.

Original handling: ImmunoSEQ junction-only sequences lacked quality scores, so their filtering differed. Libraries were prepared by immunoSEQ multiplex PCR; TCRdb keeps only in-frame clonotypes and omits some of them. Clone size and V and J calls were adopted from that table, with D and trimming inferred from the DNA. The sample lists a few million clones; around 95% were seen once. V dropped 4 bases and J dropped 4 bases, with 16 bases sitting between them. There are 15 residues in the CDR3. The germline CDR1 and CDR2 sequences are SGHDT and YYEEEE. Of note for this clone: Its antigen is unidentified.

The source of this sequence is a man aged 18-30 years in good health. Sequencing was carried out using naive CD4+ T cells sorted from blood. Subset indicated: CD45RA+ positively selected. This chain connects TRBV5-6 to TRBJ2-3; D unresolved. CDR3 region: CASSNIVEFADTQYF. CDR3 coding DNA: TGTGCCAGCAGCAATATTGTAGAGTTTGCAGATACGCAGTATTTT. The whole variable domain, remainder taken from reference TRBV5-6 and TRBJ2-3, is DAGVTQSPTHLIKTRGQQVTLRCSPKSGHDTVSWYQQALGQGPQFIFQYYEEEERQRGNFPDRFSGHQFPNYSSELNVNALLLGDSALYLCASSNIVEFADTQYFGPGTRLTVL.